This is a list of T cell receptor beta chains from one sample in a study of T-cell memory formation after mild COVID-19. MiXCR, run by TCRdb on the 5' RACE reads, gives a single entry per CDR3 protein. The sample holds about 200,000 distinct CDR3 sequences, approximately 16% seen once. The sequencing sample was made of PBMCs or a T cell subset sorted from them (not recorded which). All receptors come from an adult woman who had mild COVID-19 (a few samples of this study predate the infection). Cell type and time point are not known. Both conserved end residues are part of each CDR3. The order of the fields is V gene, D gene, J gene, clone size, CDR3 protein, CDR3 DNA. The D gene is left open where the match is weak. The listing skips clone size in some rows; elsewhere it reads once, few, many or a size class.

TRBV5-1,NA,TRBJ1-5,few,CASSLGQSGPQHF,TGCGCCAGCAGCTTGGGACAGAGTGGGCCCCAGCATTTT
TRBV19,TRBD2,TRBJ2-1,few,CATRTSRGSYNEQFF,TGTGCCACCAGGACTAGCAGGGGCTCCTACAATGAGCAGTTCTTC
TRBV10-3,NA,TRBJ2-2,few,CAIRQFTGELFF,TGTGCCATCAGGCAGTTCACCGGGGAGCTGTTTTTT
TRBV7-9,TRBD1,TRBJ1-6,NA,CASSPGGQGSYNSPLHF,TGTGCCAGCAGCCCAGGGGGACAGGGTTCCTATAATTCACCCCTCCACTTT
TRBV29-1,TRBD2,TRBJ2-7,NA,CSAKTSGPYEQYF,TGCAGCGCCAAGACTAGCGGACCCTACGAGCAGTACTTC
TRBV19,TRBD1,TRBJ1-1,NA,CASSWGQGAPSSEAFF,TGTGCCAGTAGTTGGGGACAGGGGGCTCCCTCGTCAGAAGCTTTCTTT
TRBV18,NA,TRBJ1-5,few,CASSPKTLNQPQHF,TGTGCCAGCTCACCAAAAACGTTAAATCAGCCCCAGCATTTT
TRBV5-5,TRBD1,TRBJ2-5,few,CASSPHVDRGGETQYF,TGTGCCAGCAGCCCACATGTGGACAGGGGAGGAGAGACCCAGTACTTC
TRBV14,NA,TRBJ2-1,many,CASSQDSYNEQFF,TGTGCCAGCAGCCAAGACAGCTACAATGAGCAGTTCTTC
TRBV20-1,TRBD1,TRBJ1-2,NA,CSARVGTGVYGYTF,TGCAGTGCTAGAGTCGGGACAGGGGTCTATGGCTACACCTTC
TRBV19,NA,TRBJ2-3,NA,CASSMTRGGTDTQYF,TGTGCCAGTAGTATGACGCGCGGGGGCACAGATACGCAGTATTTT
TRBV6-5,NA,TRBJ2-7,NA,CASSFTQGSGYEQYF,TGTGCCAGCAGCTTTACACAGGGCTCGGGCTACGAGCAGTACTTC
TRBV4-1,NA,TRBJ2-3,few,CASSQETRRGATQYF,TGCGCCAGCAGCCAAGAGACTAGGAGGGGAGCTACGCAGTATTTT
TRBV7-3,NA,TRBJ2-3,NA,CASSLSGLVTDTQYF,TGTGCCAGCAGCTTATCAGGACTTGTAACAGATACGCAGTATTTT
TRBV6-2/TRBV6-3,NA,TRBJ2-1,many,CASSDPGVGSYNEQFF,TGTGCCAGCAGCGACCCGGGAGTCGGCTCCTACAATGAGCAGTTCTTC
TRBV20-1,NA,TRBJ1-1,NA,CSGARGNTEAFF,TGCAGTGGGGCCAGGGGGAACACTGAAGCTTTCTTT
TRBV7-2,NA,TRBJ2-1,few,CASSLAGAGSYNEQFF,TGTGCCAGCAGCTTAGCCGGCGCAGGCTCCTACAATGAGCAGTTCTTC
TRBV5-5,NA,TRBJ1-1,NA,CASSFAVSRGTEAFF,TGTGCCAGCAGCTTCGCCGTGTCGCGAGGTACTGAAGCTTTCTTT
TRBV10-3,TRBD2,TRBJ2-7,few,CAIAGLAGGPAYEQYF,TGTGCCATCGCTGGACTAGCGGGGGGCCCAGCCTACGAGCAGTACTTC
TRBV3-1,TRBD2,TRBJ2-1,NA,CASSQDLGGGGQYNEQFF,TGTGCCAGCAGCCAAGATTTAGGCGGCGGGGGGCAATACAATGAGCAGTTCTTC
TRBV7-6,NA,TRBJ2-1,NA,CACSLEGGASYNEQFF,TGTGCCTGCAGCTTAGAGGGGGGCGCCTCCTACAATGAGCAGTTCTTC
TRBV12-3/TRBV12-4,TRBD1,TRBJ2-1,few,CASSLDRGFEQFF,TGTGCCAGCAGTTTAGACAGGGGATTCGAGCAGTTCTTC
TRBV12-3/TRBV12-4,NA,TRBJ2-5,few,CASSINGQGQETQYF,TGTGCCAGCAGTATTAATGGCCAGGGGCAAGAGACCCAGTACTTC
TRBV12-3/TRBV12-4,TRBD1,TRBJ2-1,few,CASRPLGTGDYNEQFF,TGTGCCAGCAGACCCCTGGGGACAGGGGACTACAATGAGCAGTTCTTC
TRBV29-1,TRBD2,TRBJ2-5,NA,CSVGGLAGVETQYF,TGCAGCGTTGGGGGACTAGCGGGAGTGGAGACCCAGTACTTC
TRBV3-1,NA,TRBJ1-6,NA,CASSLPRYNSPLHF,TGTGCCAGCAGCCTACCACGCTATAATTCACCCCTCCACTTT
TRBV20-1,TRBD1,TRBJ2-4,many,CSASTLGPQGDIQYF,TGCAGTGCTAGCACCCTGGGACCCCAGGGGGACATTCAGTACTTC
TRBV5-1,NA,TRBJ2-1,few,CASSWRRMEAAYNEQFF,TGCGCCAGCAGCTGGCGTAGAATGGAGGCAGCCTACAATGAGCAGTTCTTC
TRBV5-1,TRBD2,TRBJ2-2,NA,CASTLPGTSGSLGELFF,TGCGCCAGCACACTTCCCGGGACTAGCGGGAGTTTAGGGGAGCTGTTTTTT
TRBV3-1,TRBD2,TRBJ2-1,few,CASSQDGGSAEQFF,TGTGCCAGCAGCCAAGACGGCGGGAGCGCTGAGCAGTTCTTC
TRBV20-1,NA,TRBJ2-1,few,CSAGKKAYNEQFF,TGCAGTGCGGGGAAGAAAGCCTACAATGAGCAGTTCTTC
TRBV7-9,NA,TRBJ2-5,NA,CASTDFGETQYF,TGTGCCAGTACAGACTTTGGGGAGACCCAGTACTTC
TRBV20-1,TRBD2,TRBJ2-3,NA,CSMWTSGGADTQYF,TGCAGTATGTGGACTAGCGGGGGGGCGGATACGCAGTATTTT
TRBV3-1,TRBD1,TRBJ2-7,few,CASSQEGRTGNYEQYF,TGTGCCAGCAGCCAAGAAGGCAGGACAGGGAACTACGAGCAGTACTTC
TRBV21-1,NA,TRBJ2-2,many,CASSKVAGTSETGELFF,TGTGCCAGCAGCAAAGTAGCGGGGACTAGCGAAACCGGGGAGCTGTTTTTT
TRBV7-9,NA,TRBJ2-5,few,CASTLIGGSTRGETQYF,TGTGCCAGCACCCTAATCGGCGGATCCACCCGAGGGGAGACCCAGTACTTC
TRBV20-1,NA,TRBJ1-2,NA,CSARIGSNVYTF,TGCAGTGCTAGAATCGGCTCGAACGTCTACACCTTC
TRBV2,TRBD2,TRBJ2-7,few,CASRTSGAYEQYF,TGTGCCAGCAGGACTAGCGGGGCCTACGAGCAGTACTTC
TRBV18,NA,TRBJ2-7,NA,CASSPTGFTGNEQYF,TGTGCCAGCTCCCCGACCGGCTTCACGGGTAACGAGCAGTACTTC
TRBV4-1,TRBD2,TRBJ2-3,NA,CASSQVPSGATDTQYF,TGCGCCAGCAGCCAAGTGCCCAGCGGGGCCACAGATACGCAGTATTTT
TRBV11-1,NA,TRBJ2-1,few,CASSLAGRVNEQFF,TGTGCCAGCAGCTTAGCGGGTAGAGTCAATGAGCAGTTCTTC
TRBV6-5,TRBD1,TRBJ1-2,NA,CASKDRGRGYGYTF,TGTGCCAGCAAAGACAGGGGACGTGGCTATGGCTACACCTTC
TRBV12-3/TRBV12-4,NA,TRBJ2-6,few,CASSPGPSGANVLTF,TGTGCCAGCAGCCCCGGACCCTCTGGGGCCAACGTCCTGACTTTC
TRBV30,TRBD1,TRBJ1-1,NA,CAWSAPLTGTGLPSTEAFF,TGTGCCTGGAGTGCCCCCCTTACCGGGACAGGCCTCCCGAGCACTGAAGCTTTCTTT
TRBV5-1,TRBD2,TRBJ2-1,few,CASSLARGPLAGNVRDEQFF,TGCGCCAGCAGCTTGGCTCGCGGACCTCTAGCGGGAAACGTTCGGGATGAGCAGTTCTTC
TRBV12-3/TRBV12-4,NA,TRBJ1-2,NA,CASSRVGGYTF,TGTGCCAGCAGCCGGGTCGGAGGCTACACCTTC
TRBV6-5,NA,TRBJ1-5,NA,CASSQGRENQPQHF,TGTGCCAGCAGTCAGGGGCGGGAAAATCAGCCCCAGCATTTT
TRBV5-1,NA,TRBJ2-2,NA,CASSRTENTGELFF,TGCGCCAGCAGCAGGACGGAGAACACCGGGGAGCTGTTTTTT
TRBV6-5,TRBD1,TRBJ2-2,NA,CASRKPGQGVPGELFF,TGTGCCAGCAGGAAACCGGGACAGGGGGTTCCCGGGGAGCTGTTTTTT
TRBV29-1,NA,TRBJ1-2,NA,CSVDTGKGYGYTF,TGCAGCGTTGATACGGGAAAGGGCTATGGCTACACCTTC
TRBV5-6,NA,TRBJ2-7,many,CASGRNRRYEQYF,TGTGCCAGCGGTAGGAACAGGCGCTACGAGCAGTACTTC
TRBV7-9,TRBD1,TRBJ1-1,NA,CASRRTGVDTEAFF,TGTGCCAGCAGGCGGACAGGGGTTGACACTGAAGCTTTCTTT
TRBV12-3/TRBV12-4,TRBD1,TRBJ1-5,NA,CASSEGQGARQPQHF,TGTGCCAGCAGTGAGGGACAGGGGGCGAGACAGCCCCAGCATTTT
TRBV9,TRBD2,TRBJ2-3,NA,CASSGAGEVTDTQYF,TGTGCCAGCAGCGGGGCGGGAGAGGTCACAGATACGCAGTATTTT
TRBV9,TRBD2,TRBJ2-1,many,CASSRAPGGGPGNEQFF,TGTGCCAGCAGCCGCGCTCCGGGGGGGGGGCCCGGAAATGAGCAGTTCTTC